Shown below are 23 T cell receptor beta chains from a single sample sequenced in a study of regulatory T cells in long-lasting Graves disease. Noted time point: persistent/refractory GD, antithyroid drugs over 5 years with positive TRAb. RNA extracted from PBMCs served as the sequencing template. According to the study, TCR beta libraries were built with iRepertoire HTBI primers and CDR3-region Arm-PCR. TCRdb independently ran MiXCR on the multiplex PCR reads; one entry per CDR3 protein. This table holds 310,000 or so distinct CDR3 sequences, around 19% found once. This specimen was peripheral blood mononuclear cells (PBMCs), taken when the disease was refractory, from a patient treated with antithyroid drugs. These receptors all stem from a female donor with Graves disease.

V and J are TRBV18 and TRBJ2-7; no firm D call. CDR3 length: 12 amino acids. The germline V gene has CDR1 KGHSH and CDR2 LQKENI. V shed 3 bases and J shed 7 bases, with 10 bases lying between them. The CDR3 nucleotides are TGTGCCAGCTCACCCGTACTTCGGGAGCAGTACTTC. This codes for CASSPVLREQYF.

J is TRBJ2-7 and V is TRBV7-2, with 8 nucleotides matching TRBD1. The germline gives CDR1 SGHTA, CDR2 FQGNSA. This CDR3 comprises 16 residues. Trimming took 0 bases from V and 6 from J; bases not matched to a gene: 10. The DNA for the CDR3 is TGTGCCAGCAGCTTAGCCCCATGGACAGGGCAAGTCGAGCAGTACTTC. Protein sequence: CASSLAPWTGQVEQYF.

The chain combines TRBV6-2 or TRBV6-3 with TRBJ2-7; 9 nucleotides agree with TRBD1. With V trimmed by 5 bases and J by 5 bases, 16 bases remained unmatched. Germline CDR1 reads MNHEY; CDR2 reads SVGEGT. The CDR3 spans 17 residues. The CDR3 nucleotides read TGTGCCAGCAGTGAAGGGGGGTATGGGACAGGGCGTCACGAGCAGTACTTC. As protein: CASSEGGYGTGRHEQYF.

The chain combines TRBV19 with TRBJ1-1; the D is unclear. Germline CDR1 and CDR2: LNHDA and SQIVND (reference sequence). The V end was cut by 6 bases, the J end by 0 bases, with 14 bases between. The CDR3 length is 15 residues. The CDR3 is CASRAHRRLNTEAFF. CDR3 bases: TGTGCCAGTAGGGCCCACCGAAGGCTGAACACTGAAGCTTTCTTT.

About this clonotype itself: A read error is possible here, since a much larger clone lies one base away. The chain links TRBV7-9 to TRBJ2-5, with no clear D. The V gene's germline CDR1 is SEHNR and CDR2 FQNEAQ (reference sequence). V lost 1 base to trimming and J lost 6 bases, with 12 bases between them. The CDR3 runs 14 residues. CDR3: CASSLGQTKKTQYF. CDR3 nucleotide sequence: TGTGCCAGCAGCTTAGGGCAGACCAAAAAGACCCAGTACTTC.

This clonotype came up many times. V and J are TRBV2 and TRBJ2-5; 15 bases match TRBD2. Trimming cost V 6 bases and J 6 bases; bases outside gene matches: 2. The CDR3 runs to 14 residues. CDR1 is SNHLY, CDR2 FYNNEI, per germline. The CDR3 here is CASSGTSGRKTQYF. The CDR3 DNA is TGTGCCAGCAGCGGGACTAGCGGGAGGAAGACCCAGTACTTC.

The chain couples TRBV29-1 to TRBJ2-1, with 9 bases that match TRBD2. Germline V gives CDR1 SQVTM, CDR2 ANQGSEA. After removal of 4 bases from V and 6 bases from J, the junction contained 4 bases not matched to a gene. The CDR3 has 13 amino acids. CDR3 sequence: CSVALAGVNEQFF. The CDR3 nucleotides are TGCAGCGTTGCCTTAGCGGGAGTCAATGAGCAGTTCTTC.

There are many counts of this clonotype. The chain joins TRBV2 to TRBJ1-2; D is possibly TRBD1 (5 bases). Trimming left V 7 bases short and J 5 bases short, with 8 bases between. The CDR3 spans 11 residues. Germline-derived CDR1 and CDR2 are SNHLY and FYNNEI. The CDR3 DNA follows: TGTGCCAGCAAACGGACATATGGCTACACCTTC. Translated, it gives CASKRTYGYTF.

The rearrangement uses TRBV27 and TRBJ1-2, with D possibly TRBD1 on 5 matching bases. Germline CDR1 and CDR2: MNHEY and SMNVEV (reference sequence). V lost 2 bases and J 2 bases, leaving 12 bases between the germline ends. This CDR3 comprises 15 residues. The chain's CDR3 is CASSLDGGCNYGYTF. DNA of the CDR3: TGTGCCAGCAGTTTAGACGGGGGGTGCAACTATGGCTACACCTTC.

The sample holds a few counts of this clonotype. The chain joins TRBV28 to TRBJ2-2; TRBD1 matches 7 bases. Germline lookup yields CDR1 MDHEN and CDR2 SYDVKM. The V segment lost 10 bases and the J segment 4 bases; nucleotides outside the gene matches: 6. This CDR3 has 13 amino acids. DNA of the CDR3: TGTGCCAACCAAGACAGGGTCACCGGGGAGCTGTTTTTT. Residues: CANQDRVTGELFF.

This clonotype was counted ten times or more. The chain employs TRBV11-2 and TRBJ1-6, with D possibly matching TRBD1 (5 bases). Per the germline V gene, CDR1 is SGHAT and CDR2 is FQNNGV. Trimming removed 0 bases at V and 8 bases at J, with 5 bases between. The CDR3 covers 13 residues. CDR3 sequence reads: CASSLDRDSPLHF. CDR3 coding DNA: TGTGCCAGCAGCTTAGACAGGGATTCACCCCTCCACTTT. Variable domain in full (rest from reference TRBV11-2 and TRBJ1-6): EAGVAQSPRYKIIEKRQSVAFWCNPISGHATLYWYQQILGQGPKLLIQFQNNGVVDDSQLPKDRFSAERLKGVDSTLKIQPAKLEDSAVYLCASSLDRDSPLHFGNGTRLTVT.

This clonotype was counted ten times or more. This chain links TRBV6-1 with TRBJ2-7; TRBD1 aligns across 9 bases. The germline CDR1 and CDR2 sequences are MNHNS and SASEGT. With V trimmed by 6 bases and J by 2 bases, 8 bases remained unmatched. This CDR3 has 15 amino acids. The CDR3 loop reads CASSSGTGTPYEQYF. CDR3 sequence (DNA): TGTGCCAGCAGCTCCGGGACAGGGACCCCCTACGAGCAGTACTTC.

In this sample, this clonotype turned up many times. This rearrangement joins TRBV19 to TRBJ2-5; 8 nucleotides align to TRBD2. CDR3 length equals 14 residues. J lost 5 bases, V lost 5 bases, and 7 bases had no gene match. In germline, CDR1 is LNHDA, CDR2 SQIVND (reference sequence). In DNA, the CDR3 is TGTGCCAGTAGTGTCGGGGGGGCGGTGGAGACCCAGTACTTC. It translates to CASSVGGAVETQYF.

This clonotype was seen many times. The CDR3 is CASRGRTENTEAFF. Here the CDR3 DNA reads TGTGCCAGCAGGGGCCGGACAGAGAACACTGAAGCTTTCTTT. The chain combines TRBV12-3 or TRBV12-4 with TRBJ1-1; weak D call: TRBD1 (6 bases). There are 14 residues in the CDR3. Trimming cost V 6 bases and J 1 base, with 12 bases left between them.

Notes on this clonotype: The germline gene is not matched at one end of the junction; a read error may be the cause. The J gene is TRBJ2-2, the V gene TRBV6-1; unclear D gene. This CDR3 comprises 16 residues. Germline loops: CDR1 MNHNS, CDR2 SASEGT. The DNA for the CDR3 is TGTGCCAGCAATGAAGGAATTTACGTTGGGCCCGGGGAGCTGTTTTTT. Translation gives CASNEGIYVGPGELFF.

At least ten counts were recorded for this clonotype. The CDR3 DNA follows: TGTGCCAGCAGCCAGGCTAACTATGGCTACACCTTC. Translated, it gives CASSQANYGYTF. The rearrangement joins TRBV14 to TRBJ1-2; no definite D call. V was trimmed by 3 bases and J by 0 bases, leaving 2 bases between them. The CDR3 is 12 amino acids. Germline CDR1 and CDR2: SGHDN and FVKESK. Full variable domain (outside the CDR3, taken from reference TRBV14 and TRBJ1-2): EAGVTQFPSHSVIEKGQTVTLRCDPISGHDNLYWYRRVMGKEIKFLLHFVKESKQDESGMPNNRFLAERTGGTYSTLKVQPAELEDSGVYFCASSQANYGYTFGSGTRLTVV.

This clonotype was found many times. The rearrangement uses TRBV28 and TRBJ2-2; tentatively, D is TRBD1 or TRBD2 (7 bases each). Trimming left V 6 bases short and J 7 bases short, with 18 bases between. The CDR3 length is 15 residues. Germline CDR1 reads MDHEN; CDR2 reads SYDVKM. CDR3 sequence: CASSPGGRAIGELFF. DNA for the CDR3: TGTGCCAGCAGCCCAGGGGGGAGGGCGATCGGGGAGCTGTTTTTT. Full variable domain (missing parts from reference TRBV28 and TRBJ2-2): DVKVTQSSRYLVKRTGEKVFLECVQDMDHENMFWYRQDPGLGLRLIYFSYDVKMKEKGDIPEGYSVSREKKERFSLILESASTNQTSMYLCASSPGGRAIGELFFGEGSRLTVL.

The sample holds many counts of this clonotype. The J gene is TRBJ1-1, the V gene TRBV9; a weak D match, TRBD1 (6 bases). The CDR3 has 16 amino acids. CDR1 is SGDLS and CDR2 is YYNGEE in the germline V gene. Trimming pared 3 bases from V and 1 base from J, leaving 16 bases between. CDR3 residues: CASSAALDRSNTEAFF. The CDR3 DNA follows: TGTGCCAGCAGCGCCGCCTTGGACAGATCGAACACTGAAGCTTTCTTT.

The rearrangement joins TRBV29-1 to TRBJ1-1, with TRBD1 matching 7 bases. This CDR3 has 13 residues. Germline lookup yields CDR1 SQVTM and CDR2 ANQGSEA. The J segment lost 3 bases and the V segment lost 6 bases, leaving 7 bases of the junction unmatched. CDR3: CSVDRARDTEAFF. CDR3 nucleotides: TGCAGCGTAGACAGGGCGAGGGACACTGAAGCTTTCTTT.

The V and J genes are TRBV7-2 and TRBJ1-1, with D perhaps matching TRBD1 (5 bases). The CDR3 contains 14 residues. V lost 2 bases to trimming and J lost 5 bases, with 12 bases between them. Germline CDR1 reads SGHTA; CDR2 reads FQGNSA. DNA of the CDR3: TGTGCCAGCAGCTTACAGGGTGGGAGAACTGAAGCTTTCTTT. Its protein is CASSLQGGRTEAFF. The whole variable domain, remainder taken from reference TRBV7-2 and TRBJ1-1, is GAGVSQSPSNKVTEKGKDVELRCDPISGHTALYWYRQSLGQGLEFLIYFQGNSAPDKSGLPSDRFSAERTGGSVSTLTIQRTQQEDSAVYLCASSLQGGRTEAFFGQGTRLTVV.

This clonotype was seen ten or more times. The V gene is TRBV28, the J gene TRBJ2-7, with D maybe TRBD1 (6 bases). Per the germline V gene, CDR1 is MDHEN and CDR2 is SYDVKM. This CDR3 region has 17 residues. V lost 7 bases, J lost 0 bases, and 22 bases lay in between. CDR3 sequence: CASKGDRGYQTSYEQYF. The DNA for the CDR3 is TGTGCCAGCAAGGGGGACCGCGGGTATCAAACCTCCTACGAGCAGTACTTC.

This clonotype was counted only a few times. V is TRBV19 and J is TRBJ1-5; perhaps TRBD1 as D (5 bases). Germline V gives CDR1 LNHDA, CDR2 SQIVND (reference sequence). V lost 1 base, J lost 5 bases, and 9 bases lay in between. This CDR3 spans 14 amino acids. CDR3 sequence (DNA): TGTGCCAGTAGTATAGGGGGCGCCTATCAGCCCCAGCATTTT. It specifies CASSIGGAYQPQHF. Variable domain in full (rest from reference TRBV19 and TRBJ1-5): DGGITQSPKYLFRKEGQNVTLSCEQNLNHDAMYWYRQDPGQGLRLIYYSQIVNDFQKGDIAEGYSVSREKKESFPLTVTSAQKNPTAFYLCASSIGGAYQPQHFGDGTRLSIL.

The table lists this clonotype with many counts. V usage is TRBV2 and J usage is TRBJ1-6, with TRBD1 as a possible D gene (6 bases). Germline CDR1 SNHLY, CDR2 FYNNEI. V was shortened by 7 bases and J by 8 bases, with 18 bases between the two germline ends. The CDR3 contains 15 residues. The chain's CDR3 is CASKSPGAGDSPLHF. The CDR3 coding sequence is TGTGCCAGCAAGAGCCCAGGGGCGGGTGATTCACCCCTCCACTTT.